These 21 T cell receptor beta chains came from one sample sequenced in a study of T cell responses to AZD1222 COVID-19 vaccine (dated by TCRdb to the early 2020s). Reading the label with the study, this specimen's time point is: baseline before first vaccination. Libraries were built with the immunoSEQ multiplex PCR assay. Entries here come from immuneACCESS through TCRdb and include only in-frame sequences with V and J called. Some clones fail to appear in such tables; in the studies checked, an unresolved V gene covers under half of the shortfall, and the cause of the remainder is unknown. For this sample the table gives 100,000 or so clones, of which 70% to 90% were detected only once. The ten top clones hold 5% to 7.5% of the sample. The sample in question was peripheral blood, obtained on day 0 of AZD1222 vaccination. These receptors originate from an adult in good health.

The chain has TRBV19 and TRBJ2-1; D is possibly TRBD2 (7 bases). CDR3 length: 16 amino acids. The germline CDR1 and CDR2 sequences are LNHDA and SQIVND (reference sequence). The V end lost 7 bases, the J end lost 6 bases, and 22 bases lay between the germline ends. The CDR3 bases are TGTGCCAGTACCCAATTAGGGGGGGTCTCGGTCAATGAGCAGTTCTTC. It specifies CASTQLGGVSVNEQFF.

CDR3 sequence: CASSERATSAYEQYF. CDR3 coding DNA: TGTGCCAGCAGTGAAAGGGCTACCTCCGCCTACGAGCAGTACTTC. The chain joins TRBV6-1 to TRBJ2-7; D unresolved. V was trimmed by 2 bases and J by 2 bases, leaving 13 bases between them. The CDR3 sequence is 15 residues long. Germline values: CDR1 MNHNS, CDR2 SASEGT.

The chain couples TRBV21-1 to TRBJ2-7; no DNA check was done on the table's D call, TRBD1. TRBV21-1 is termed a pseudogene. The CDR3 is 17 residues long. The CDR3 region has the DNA TGTGCCAGCGGGAAGATTTTAACAGGGGGCCCCTCCCACGAGCAGTACTTC. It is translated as CASGKILTGGPSHEQYF.

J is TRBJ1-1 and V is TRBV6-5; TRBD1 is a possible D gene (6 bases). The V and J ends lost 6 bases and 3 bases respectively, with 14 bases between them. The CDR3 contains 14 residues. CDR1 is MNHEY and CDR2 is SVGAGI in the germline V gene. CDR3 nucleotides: TGTGCCAGCAGCCTAGTACAGGGATACACTGAAGCTTTCTTT. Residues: CASSLVQGYTEAFF.

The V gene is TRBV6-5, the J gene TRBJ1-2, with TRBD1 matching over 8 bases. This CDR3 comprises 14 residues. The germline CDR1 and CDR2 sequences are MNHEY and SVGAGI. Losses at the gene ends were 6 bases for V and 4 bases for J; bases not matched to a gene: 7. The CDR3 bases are TGTGCCAGCAGAGGACAGGGTGGGAGCTATGGCTACACCTTC. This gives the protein CASRGQGGSYGYTF.

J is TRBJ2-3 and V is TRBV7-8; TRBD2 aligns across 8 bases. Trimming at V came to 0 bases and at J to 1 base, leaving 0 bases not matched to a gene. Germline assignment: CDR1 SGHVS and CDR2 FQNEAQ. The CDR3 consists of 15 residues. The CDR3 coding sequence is TGTGCCAGCAGCTTAGCACTAGCGGGCACAGATACGCAGTATTTT. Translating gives CASSLALAGTDTQYF. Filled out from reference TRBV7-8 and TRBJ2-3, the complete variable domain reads GAGVSQSPRYKVAKRGQDVALRCDPISGHVSLFWYQQALGQGPEFLTYFQNEAQLDKSGLPSDRFFAERPEGSVSTLKIQRTQQEDSAVYLCASSLALAGTDTQYFGPGTRLTVL.

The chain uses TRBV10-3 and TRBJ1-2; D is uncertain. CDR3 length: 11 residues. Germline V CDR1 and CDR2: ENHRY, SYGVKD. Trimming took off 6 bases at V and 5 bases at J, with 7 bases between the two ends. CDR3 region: CAIRQAYGYTF. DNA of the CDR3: TGTGCCATCAGGCAGGCTTATGGCTACACCTTC.

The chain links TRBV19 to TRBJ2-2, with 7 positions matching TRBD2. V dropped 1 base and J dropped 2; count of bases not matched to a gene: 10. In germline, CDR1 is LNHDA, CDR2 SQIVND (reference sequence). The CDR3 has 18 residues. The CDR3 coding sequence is TGTGCCAGTAGTATAGGCCGGGCTAGCGGCTCCAACACCGGGGAGCTGTTTTTT. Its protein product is CASSIGRASGSNTGELFF.

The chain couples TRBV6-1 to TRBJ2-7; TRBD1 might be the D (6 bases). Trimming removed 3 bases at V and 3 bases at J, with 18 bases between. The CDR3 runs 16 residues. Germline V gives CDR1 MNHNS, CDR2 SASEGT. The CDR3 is CASSDDIGTTYYEQYF. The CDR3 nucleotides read TGTGCCAGCAGTGATGACATTGGGACAACTTACTACGAGCAGTACTTC.

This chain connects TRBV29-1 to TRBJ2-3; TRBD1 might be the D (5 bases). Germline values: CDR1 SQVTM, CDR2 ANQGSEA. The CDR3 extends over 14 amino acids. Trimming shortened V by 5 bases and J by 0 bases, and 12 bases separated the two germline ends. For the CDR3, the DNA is TGCAGCGTTCGAGTATCAGGGAGCACAGATACGCAGTATTTT. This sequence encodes CSVRVSGSTDTQYF.

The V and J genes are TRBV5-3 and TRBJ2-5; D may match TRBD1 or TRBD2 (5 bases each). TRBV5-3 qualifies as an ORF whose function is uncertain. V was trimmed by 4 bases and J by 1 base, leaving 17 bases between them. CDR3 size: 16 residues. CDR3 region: CARSPDEGGGQETQYF. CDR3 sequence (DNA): TGTGCCAGAAGCCCAGATGAGGGTGGGGGCCAAGAGACCCAGTACTTC.

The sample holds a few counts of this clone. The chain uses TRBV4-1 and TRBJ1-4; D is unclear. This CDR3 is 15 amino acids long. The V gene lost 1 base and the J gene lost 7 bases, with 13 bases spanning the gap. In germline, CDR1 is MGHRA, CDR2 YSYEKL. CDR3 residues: CASSQGSVVGEKLFF. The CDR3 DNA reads TGCGCCAGCAGCCAAGGGAGTGTAGTGGGTGAAAAACTGTTTTTT.

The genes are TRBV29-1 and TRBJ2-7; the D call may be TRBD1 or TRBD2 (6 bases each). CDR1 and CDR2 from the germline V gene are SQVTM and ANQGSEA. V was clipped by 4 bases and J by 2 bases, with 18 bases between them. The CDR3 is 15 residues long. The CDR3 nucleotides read TGCAGCGTTGGGACTACAGGGCTTGGGGCCTACGAGCAGTACTTC. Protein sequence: CSVGTTGLGAYEQYF.

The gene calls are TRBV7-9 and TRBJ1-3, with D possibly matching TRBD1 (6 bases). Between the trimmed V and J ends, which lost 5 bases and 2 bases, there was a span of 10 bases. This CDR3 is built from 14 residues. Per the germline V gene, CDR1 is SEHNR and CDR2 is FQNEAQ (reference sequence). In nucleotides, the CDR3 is TGTGCCAGCAGCCAAGGGGGAACTGGAAACACCATATATTTT. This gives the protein CASSQGGTGNTIYF.

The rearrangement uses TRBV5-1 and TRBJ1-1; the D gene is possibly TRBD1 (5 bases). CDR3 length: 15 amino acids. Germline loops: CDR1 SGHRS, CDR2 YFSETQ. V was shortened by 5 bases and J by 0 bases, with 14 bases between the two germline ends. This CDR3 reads CASSGGATVNTEAFF. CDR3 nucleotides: TGCGCCAGCAGTGGAGGGGCGACCGTGAACACTGAAGCTTTCTTT.

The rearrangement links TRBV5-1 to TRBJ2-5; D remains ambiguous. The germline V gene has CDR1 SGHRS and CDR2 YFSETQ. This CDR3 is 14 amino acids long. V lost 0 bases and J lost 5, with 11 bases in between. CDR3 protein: CASSLAAGMETQYF. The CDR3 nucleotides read TGCGCCAGCAGCTTGGCGGCTGGGATGGAGACCCAGTACTTC.

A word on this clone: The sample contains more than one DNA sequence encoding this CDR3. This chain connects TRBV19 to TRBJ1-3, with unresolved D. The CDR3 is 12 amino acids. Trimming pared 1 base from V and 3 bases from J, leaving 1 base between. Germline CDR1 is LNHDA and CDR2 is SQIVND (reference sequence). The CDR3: CASSIGGNTIYF. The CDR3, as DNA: TGTGCCAGTAGTATAGGTGGAAACACCATATATTTT.

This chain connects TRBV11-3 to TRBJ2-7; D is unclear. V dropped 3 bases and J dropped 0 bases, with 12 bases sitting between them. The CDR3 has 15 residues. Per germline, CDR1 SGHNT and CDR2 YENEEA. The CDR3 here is CASSFFDTSSYEQYF. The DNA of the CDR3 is TGTGCCAGCAGCTTCTTTGATACGAGCTCCTACGAGCAGTACTTC.

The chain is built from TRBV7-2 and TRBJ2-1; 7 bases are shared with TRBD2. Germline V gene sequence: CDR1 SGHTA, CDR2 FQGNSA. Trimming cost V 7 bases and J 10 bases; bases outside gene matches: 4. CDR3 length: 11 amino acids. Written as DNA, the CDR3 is TGTGCCAGCACCCCCGGGGGGGAGCAGTTCTTC. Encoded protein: CASTPGGEQFF.

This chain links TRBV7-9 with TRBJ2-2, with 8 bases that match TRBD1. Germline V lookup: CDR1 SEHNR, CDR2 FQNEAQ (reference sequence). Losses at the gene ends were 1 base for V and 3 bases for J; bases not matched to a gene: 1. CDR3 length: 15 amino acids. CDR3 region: CASSLGTGHTGELFF. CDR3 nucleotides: TGTGCCAGCAGCTTAGGGACAGGGCACACCGGGGAGCTGTTTTTT.

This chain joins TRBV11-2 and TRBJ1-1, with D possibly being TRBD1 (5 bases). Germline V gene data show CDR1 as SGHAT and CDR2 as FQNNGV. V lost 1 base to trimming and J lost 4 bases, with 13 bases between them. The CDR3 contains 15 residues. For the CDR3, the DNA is TGTGCCAGCAGCTTAGGGCCGCGGCAGGGCACTGAAGCTTTCTTT. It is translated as CASSLGPRQGTEAFF.